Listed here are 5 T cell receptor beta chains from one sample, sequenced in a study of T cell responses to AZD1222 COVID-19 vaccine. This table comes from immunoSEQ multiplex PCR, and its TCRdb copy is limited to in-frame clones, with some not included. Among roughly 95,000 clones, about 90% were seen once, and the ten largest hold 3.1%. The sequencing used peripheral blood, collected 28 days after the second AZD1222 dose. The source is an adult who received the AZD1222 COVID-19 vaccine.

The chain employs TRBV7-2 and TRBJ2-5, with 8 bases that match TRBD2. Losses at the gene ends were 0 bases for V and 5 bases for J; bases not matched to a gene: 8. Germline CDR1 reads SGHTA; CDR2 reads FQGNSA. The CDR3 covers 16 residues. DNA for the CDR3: TGTGCCAGCAGCTTAGCGCATGCGGGGGGCCTCGAGACCCAGTACTTC. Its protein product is CASSLAHAGGLETQYF.

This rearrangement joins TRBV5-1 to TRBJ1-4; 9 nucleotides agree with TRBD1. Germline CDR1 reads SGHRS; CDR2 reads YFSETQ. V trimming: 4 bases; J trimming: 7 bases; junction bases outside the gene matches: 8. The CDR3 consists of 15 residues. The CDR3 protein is CASSPLGQGLEKLFF. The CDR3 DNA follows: TGCGCCAGCAGCCCCTTGGGACAGGGACTTGAAAAACTGTTTTTT.

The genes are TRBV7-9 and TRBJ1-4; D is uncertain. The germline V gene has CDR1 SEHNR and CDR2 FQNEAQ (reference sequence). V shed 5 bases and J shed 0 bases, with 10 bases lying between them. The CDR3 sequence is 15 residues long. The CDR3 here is CASSRWEATNEKLFF. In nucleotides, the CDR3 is TGTGCCAGCAGCAGGTGGGAGGCAACTAATGAAAAACTGTTTTTT.

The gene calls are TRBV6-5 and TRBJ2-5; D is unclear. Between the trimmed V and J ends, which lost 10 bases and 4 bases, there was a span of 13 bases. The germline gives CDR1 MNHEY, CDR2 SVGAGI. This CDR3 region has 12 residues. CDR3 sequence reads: CAIPSGRETQYF. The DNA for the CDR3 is TGTGCCATCCCCAGTGGAAGAGAGACCCAGTACTTC.

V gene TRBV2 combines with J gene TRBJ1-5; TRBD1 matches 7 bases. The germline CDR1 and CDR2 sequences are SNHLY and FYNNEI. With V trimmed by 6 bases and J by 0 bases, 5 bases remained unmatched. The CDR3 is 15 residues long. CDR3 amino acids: CASRGQLHSNQPQHF. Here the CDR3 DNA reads TGTGCCAGCAGGGGACAGTTGCATAGCAATCAGCCCCAGCATTTT.